The subject of this entry is one T cell receptor (beta chain). This entry is derived from a study of T cell changes during pregnancy in multiple sclerosis. The repertoire was sequenced with immunoSEQ multiplex PCR; TCRdb's copy has only in-frame clones and lacks some. The sample includes about 50,000 clones, 92% of them seen just once. V lost 7 bases to trimming and J lost 2 bases; unmatched junction nucleotides: 13. Germline V CDR1 and CDR2: LNHNV, YYDKDF (reference sequence). The CDR3 spans 16 residues. The rearrangement uses TRBV15 and TRBJ1-2; 7 bases line up with TRBD1. The source material was CD4+ T cells from peripheral blood mononuclear cells, sampled after pregnancy. The sequence was collected from a female donor with multiple sclerosis, enrolled in a pregnancy study. Written as DNA, the CDR3 is TGTGCCACCACTCAAGACGGGACAGCACTAAACTATGGCTACACCTTC. Protein product: CATTQDGTALNYGYTF.